These T cell receptor beta chains were read from a single sample in a study of T cell repertoires in aging, cancer and after chemotherapy. TCRdb re-analysed the multiplex PCR reads in MiXCR, keeping a single row per CDR3 protein. The sample gives over a thousand distinct CDR3 sequences, roughly 25% of which show up once; roughly 11% is in the top ten. Sequencing used blood. Receptors originate from a human donor with a blood cancer. Each CDR3 is given with its conserved first and last residue. A D gene is named only where the DNA matches it firmly.

>TRBV6-5|TRBJ2-7|NA
CASSWSGYEQYF
>TRBV12-3/TRBV12-4|TRBJ1-6|NA
CASSTRGSADSPLHF
>TRBV5-6|TRBJ1-1|TRBD1
CASSEDRREAFF
>TRBV30|TRBJ1-5|NA
CAWSHGGGANQPQHF
>TRBV28|TRBJ1-4|NA
CASTSTNEKLFF
>TRBV5-1|TRBJ2-1|NA
CASSPGLAALSYNEQFF
>TRBV29-1|TRBJ1-1|NA
CSVEGHQNTEAFF
>TRBV7-9|TRBJ2-7|NA
CASSKQGYEQYF
>TRBV28|TRBJ2-1|NA
CASSLWRDGSYNEQFF
>TRBV28|TRBJ2-7|NA
CASSLWEKTYEQYF
>TRBV18|TRBJ2-2|NA
CASSHRRAPLGGGELFF
>TRBV7-6|TRBJ2-1|NA
CASSLAPNSYNEQFF
>TRBV20-1|TRBJ2-3|TRBD1
CSARGQGARDTQYF
>TRBV30|TRBJ2-7|TRBD2
CAWSVRGTSGYEQYF
>TRBV6-2/TRBV6-3|TRBJ2-6|TRBD1
CASFQGGTGTGANVLTF
>TRBV7-9|TRBJ2-2|NA
CASSLWRTGELFF
>TRBV12-3/TRBV12-4|TRBJ1-1|TRBD1
CASRNPQGRVNTEAFF
>TRBV5-6|TRBJ1-4|TRBD1
CASSPLTGEWEEEKLFF
>TRBV11-3|TRBJ2-3|TRBD2
CASSFGGGVPDTQYF
>TRBV5-1|TRBJ2-2|NA
CASSLVIGNTGELFF
>TRBV4-2|TRBJ2-3|TRBD2
CASSQVLAGVDTQYF
>TRBV10-3|TRBJ2-3|TRBD2
CAIQPPGLGTDTQYF
>TRBV12-3/TRBV12-4|TRBJ2-3|NA
CASSLAETDTQYF
>TRBV30|TRBJ2-3|TRBD1
CAWETGGSTDTQYF
>TRBV15|TRBJ2-1|TRBD2
CATRTSINNEQFF
>TRBV7-2|TRBJ1-3|NA
CASSNTGSSGNTIYF
>TRBV27|TRBJ2-2|TRBD2
CASSLSGGGLTGELFF
>TRBV20-1|TRBJ1-6|NA
CSARDGSGGGYNSPLHF
>TRBV20-1|TRBJ2-1|TRBD2
CSARISGSSNEQFF
>TRBV19|TRBJ2-3|NA
CASSMRGRTDTQYF
>TRBV6-5|TRBJ2-6|TRBD1
CASRTGTGANVLTF
>TRBV29-1|TRBJ2-7|NA
CSVDGLGVYGEQYF
>TRBV12-3/TRBV12-4|TRBJ2-5|TRBD1
CASSLAGQGARETQYF
>TRBV18|TRBJ2-1|TRBD2
CASYLGTSADEQFF
>TRBV7-6|TRBJ1-6|NA
CASSLAAYNSPLHF
>TRBV5-1|TRBJ1-4|TRBD1
CASSQTGTGEEKLFF
>TRBV6-2/TRBV6-3|TRBJ1-2|TRBD1
CATTMGTANNYGYTF
>TRBV7-2|TRBJ2-7|NA
CASSSRTRSSYEQYF
>TRBV5-1|TRBJ1-1|NA
CASSVGPRRQGSEAFF